These 22 T cell receptor beta chains came from one sample sequenced in a study of shared clonotypes between healthy human individuals. CD8 cells regarded as naive lacked CD45RO, were positively chosen for CCR7, and omitted terminally differentiated effector memory CD45RA+ cells. Sequencing was performed with immunoSEQ multiplex PCR; in TCRdb, only in-frame clones are kept and a portion is missing. The repertoire consists of 760,000 or so clones, with about 96% occurring once and the leading ten covering under 0.3%. The sequencing sample was made of naive CD8+ T cells sorted from blood. These receptors all come from a man aged 30-40 years in good health.

The rearrangement links TRBV5-1 to TRBJ1-2; no clear D. Germline V lookup: CDR1 SGHRS, CDR2 YFSETQ. CDR3 size: 14 residues. Trimming took 8 bases from V and 2 from J, leaving 16 bases between them. The CDR3, as DNA: TGCGCCAGTTCCGCCGATTCGGAAAACTATGGCTACACCTTC. Encoded protein: CASSADSENYGYTF.

Of note for this clone: A read error may account for a junction end that differs from germline. V gene TRBV28 combines with J gene TRBJ1-1; D not certain. Germline-derived CDR1 and CDR2 are MDHEN and SYDVKM. This CDR3 comprises 10 residues. The CDR3 region is CATSGTEAFF. The DNA for the CDR3 is TGTGCCACCAGTGGGACTGAAGCTTTCTTT.

The chain has TRBV9 and TRBJ2-5; D may correspond to TRBD1 or TRBD2 (5 bases each). Germline assignment: CDR1 SGDLS and CDR2 YYNGEE. Trimming took 4 bases from V and 3 from J, leaving 13 bases between them. This CDR3 is 14 amino acids long. CDR3 nucleotide sequence: TGTGCCAGCAGCAGTTCAGGGAGTGAAGAGACCCAGTACTTC. Translation gives CASSSSGSEETQYF.

The chain is built from TRBV27 and TRBJ2-3; D is perhaps TRBD2 (6 bases). This CDR3 spans 15 amino acids. Germline-derived CDR1 and CDR2 are MNHEY and SMNVEV (reference sequence). The ends were cut back, 7 bases at V and 0 bases at J, with 14 bases in the middle. The CDR3 DNA is TGTGCCAGCAATAAGGGTCGGGGGAGCACAGATACGCAGTATTTT. Translated: CASNKGRGSTDTQYF.

The chain couples TRBV7-6 to TRBJ2-7, with D possibly TRBD2 on 6 matching bases. Germline assignment: CDR1 SGHVS and CDR2 FNYEAQ. The CDR3 totals 14 residues. Trimming removed 2 bases at V and 6 bases at J, with 14 bases between. This chain's CDR3 is CASSLSGGAREQYF. The DNA for the CDR3 is TGTGCCAGCAGCTTATCCGGCGGGGCCCGCGAGCAGTACTTC.

The CDR3 region is CASGRQGEEQYF. In DNA, the CDR3 is TGTGCCAGCGGTCGGCAGGGGGAAGAGCAGTACTTC. The chain is built from TRBV5-6 and TRBJ2-7, with 7 bases that match TRBD1. Germline-derived CDR1 and CDR2 are SGHDT and YYEEEE. J gave up 7 bases and V 7 bases, and 8 bases lay outside the gene matches. The length of the CDR3 is 12 residues.

The genes are TRBV7-9 and TRBJ2-1; D may be TRBD2 (6 bases). Looked up from germline, CDR1 is SEHNR and CDR2 is FQNEAQ (reference sequence). There are 15 residues in the CDR3. V gave up 5 bases and J gave up 7 bases, with 18 bases separating them. CDR3 DNA: TGTGCCAGCAGCCCGGGACTCCGGAGTTGGAATGAGCAGTTCTTC. Translation: CASSPGLRSWNEQFF.

The chain joins TRBV7-2 to TRBJ2-7, with D possibly TRBD2 on 5 matching bases. V was pared by 2 bases and J by 0 bases, with 11 bases between. Germline V gene lookup returns CDR1 SGHTA and CDR2 FQGNSA. There are 15 residues in the CDR3. The CDR3 is CASSLSGIPSYEQYF. The CDR3 DNA is TGTGCCAGCAGCTTATCGGGGATCCCCTCCTACGAGCAGTACTTC.

With regard to this clone: The same CDR3 can be traced to other DNA sequences in this sample. The chain recombines TRBV11-2 with TRBJ2-1; D is undetermined. With 5 bases removed from V and 0 bases from J, the gap between germline ends came to 5 bases. CDR1 and CDR2 from the germline V gene are SGHAT and FQNNGV. The CDR3 totals 13 residues. The CDR3: CASSRLSYNEQFF. The CDR3 DNA follows: TGTGCCAGCAGCAGGCTCTCCTACAATGAGCAGTTCTTC.

The chain has TRBV7-9 and TRBJ1-5; D is unresolved. Trimming removed 3 bases at V and 4 bases at J, with 10 bases between. The germline gives CDR1 SEHNR, CDR2 FQNEAQ (reference sequence). This CDR3 has 14 amino acids. This CDR3 reads CASSLGGWNQPQHF. CDR3 DNA: TGTGCCAGCAGCTTGGGTGGTTGGAATCAGCCCCAGCATTTT.

V and J are TRBV5-1 and TRBJ2-4; D not resolved. With 0 bases removed from V and 4 bases from J, the gap between germline ends came to 5 bases. The CDR3 length is 13 residues. Germline-derived CDR1 and CDR2 are SGHRS and YFSETQ. The CDR3 DNA sequence: TGCGCCAGCAGCTTGGACCCAAAAAACATTCAGTACTTC. This gives the protein CASSLDPKNIQYF.

V usage is TRBV14 and J usage is TRBJ2-7; D not certain. V lost 2 bases, J lost 4 bases, and 15 bases lay in between. The CDR3 sequence is 15 residues long. Germline CDR1 reads SGHDN; CDR2 reads FVKESK. The CDR3 protein is CASSQTDLNEYEQYF. The CDR3 DNA reads as TGTGCCAGCAGCCAAACAGACCTAAACGAATACGAGCAGTACTTC.

The chain carries TRBV4-1 and TRBJ1-2; possibly TRBD1 for D (6 bases). The length of the CDR3 is 19 residues. Per the germline V gene, CDR1 is MGHRA and CDR2 is YSYEKL. With 1 base removed from V and 4 bases from J, the gap between germline ends came to 25 bases. The CDR3 coding sequence is TGCGCCAGCAGCCAAGCCCCCCCTGCGACAGGAGACTTGTCCTATGGCTACACCTTC. Protein product: CASSQAPPATGDLSYGYTF.

J is TRBJ1-2 and V is TRBV12-5; no firm D call. V was trimmed by 6 bases and J by 0 bases, leaving 8 bases between them. Germline V CDR1 and CDR2: LGHNT, FRNRAP. The CDR3 consists of 13 residues. CDR3 residues: CASGVGTNYGYTF. The CDR3 nucleotides read TGTGCTAGTGGGGTGGGGACTAACTATGGCTACACCTTC.

J is TRBJ2-1 and V is TRBV7-9; 11 positions agree with TRBD2. Per the germline V gene, CDR1 is SEHNR and CDR2 is FQNEAQ (reference sequence). V was pared by 5 bases and J by 3 bases, with 0 bases of the junction left unmatched. This CDR3 contains 14 residues. The CDR3 sequence is CASSGTSGYNEQFF. CDR3 DNA sequence: TGTGCCAGCAGCGGGACTAGCGGCTACAATGAGCAGTTCTTC.

V usage is TRBV4-2 and J usage is TRBJ1-1; D is unresolved. Germline-derived CDR1 and CDR2 are LGHNA and YNFKEQ. The CDR3 has 15 residues. Trimming stripped 0 bases from V and 2 bases from J, with 10 bases between. CDR3 loop: CASSQDLGLNTEAFF. The DNA for the CDR3 is TGTGCCAGCAGCCAAGATCTGGGGTTAAACACTGAAGCTTTCTTT.

The J gene is TRBJ1-5, the V gene TRBV4-1; unclear D gene. The germline V and J ends were trimmed by 0 bases and 4 bases, with 10 bases remaining between them. Germline CDR1 is MGHRA and CDR2 is YSYEKL. CDR3 size: 15 residues. CDR3 residues: CASSQDAASNQPQHF. The CDR3 region has the DNA TGCGCCAGCAGCCAAGATGCGGCGTCTAATCAGCCCCAGCATTTT.

This rearrangement joins TRBV11-3 to TRBJ2-3, with D possibly being TRBD1 or TRBD2 (5 bases each). V dropped 5 bases and J dropped 1 base, with 16 bases sitting between them. CDR1 SGHNT and CDR2 YENEEA come from the germline V gene. The CDR3 has 16 residues. CDR3 in amino acids: CASSARLRGGTDTQYF. The DNA for the CDR3 is TGTGCCAGCAGCGCCCGACTAAGAGGGGGCACAGATACGCAGTATTTT.

CDR3 protein: CASSQDGVLRSRADNYGYTF. CDR3 DNA: TGTGCCAGCAGCCAAGATGGAGTTCTCCGTTCTCGAGCGGATAACTATGGCTACACCTTC. The chain recombines TRBV14 with TRBJ1-2, with unresolved D. With 0 bases removed from V and 1 base from J, the gap between germline ends came to 24 bases. In germline, CDR1 is SGHDN, CDR2 FVKESK. The CDR3 is 20 residues long.

This clone has a single count. V gene TRBV5-1 combines with J gene TRBJ2-1; no reliable D call. In germline, CDR1 is SGHRS, CDR2 YFSETQ. Trimming pared 0 bases from V and 0 bases from J, leaving 7 bases between. The CDR3 is 15 amino acids. CDR3 sequence: CASSLGRSSYNEQFF. As DNA, the CDR3 is TGCGCCAGCAGCTTGGGCCGGAGCTCCTACAATGAGCAGTTCTTC.

The sample holds one count of this clone. The chain has TRBV28 and TRBJ2-7, with 8 bases that match TRBD1. The V and J ends lost 5 bases and 5 bases, in that order; junction bases with no gene match: 5. This CDR3 comprises 13 residues. In germline, CDR1 is MDHEN, CDR2 SYDVKM. The CDR3 region has the DNA TGTGCCAGCAGTCTGACAGGGGTACACGAGCAGTACTTC. Protein product: CASSLTGVHEQYF.

Comments on this clone: At one end the junction does not follow the germline gene, possibly because of a read error. This sequence joins TRBV4-3 and TRBJ2-7, with D perhaps matching TRBD1 (6 bases). There are 14 residues in the CDR3. Germline V CDR1 and CDR2: LGHNA, YSLEER. CDR3 region: CASSEDRSSYEQYF. CDR3 nucleotide sequence: TGCGCCAGCAGCGAAGACAGGAGCTCCTACGAGCAGTACTTC.